The following is a T cell receptor beta chain sequence with its context. The antigen remains unidentified. TCRdb's table, derived via immunoSEQ multiplex PCR, lists solely in-frame clones and lacks some. The repertoire has roughly 4,900 clones, more than 75% of them found once; the top ten carry less than 3%. The germline V gene encodes CDR1 SNHLY and CDR2 FYNNEI. With 4 bases removed from V and 5 bases from J, the gap between germline ends came to 14 bases. The CDR3 totals 14 residues. Regulatory T cells were sorted as CD4+CD25hiCD127low/negative cells. These data come from a study of B cell selection in AIRE deficiency. Notes on the study in general: About 33% of healthy-donor shared Treg TCRbeta sequences appeared in patient Tconv cells. Shared Treg sequences were biased toward short CDR3s with few non-templated nucleotide insertions.

This clonotype originated in a human donor with AIRE deficiency. The sample comprised Tregs sorted from PBMCs. V and J are TRBV2 and TRBJ1-2, with D possibly matching TRBD1 (5 bases). This CDR3 is CASSVIRGEYGYTF. The DNA for the CDR3 is TGTGCCAGCAGTGTAATCCGGGGGGAATATGGCTACACCTTC.